Presented here are 15 T cell receptor beta chains from one specimen sequenced in a study of shared clonotypes between healthy human individuals. The protocol was immunoSEQ multiplex PCR, while the TCRdb copy is restricted to in-frame clones and leaves out a portion. The sample shows about 2 million clones, roughly 94% of them seen only once. Sequencing input: naive CD4+ T cells sorted from blood. Subset: CD45RA+ positively selected. The receptors originated from a man younger than 30 in good health.

The chain recombines TRBV5-8 with TRBJ2-3; D is ambiguous. Germline CDR1 and CDR2: SGHTS and YDEGEE. The CDR3 is 17 residues long. The ends were cut back, 3 bases at V and 0 bases at J, with 17 bases in the middle. The CDR3 loop reads CASSWAFSRTSTDTQYF. The CDR3 nucleotides read TGTGCCAGCAGCTGGGCCTTTAGCAGAACTAGCACAGATACGCAGTATTTT.

The rearrangement links TRBV9 to TRBJ2-7, with D perhaps matching TRBD1 or TRBD2 (5 bases each). The CDR3 totals 15 residues. Germline V gene lookup returns CDR1 SGDLS and CDR2 YYNGEE. Trimming removed 0 bases from V and 7 bases from J, with 17 bases in between. The chain's CDR3 is CASSVDGGTPWEQYF. CDR3 bases: TGTGCCAGCAGCGTAGATGGGGGTACCCCTTGGGAGCAGTACTTC.

J is TRBJ1-3 and V is TRBV25-1, with 7 bases lining up with TRBD1. Germline CDR1 MGHDK, CDR2 SYGVNS. Trimming took 4 bases from V and 2 from J; bases not matched to a gene: 2. The CDR3 runs 14 residues. The CDR3: CASSGQGTGNTIYF. The DNA of the CDR3 is TGTGCCAGCAGTGGACAGGGTACTGGAAACACCATATATTTT.

The V call is TRBV2, the J call TRBJ1-2, with D maybe TRBD1 (5 bases). V was pared by 6 bases and J by 4 bases, with 12 bases between. The V gene's germline CDR1 is SNHLY and CDR2 FYNNEI. The CDR3 has 13 amino acids. CDR3 coding DNA: TGTGCCAGCAGCCCGGACACAATCTATGGCTACACCTTC. Its protein is CASSPDTIYGYTF.

This chain connects TRBV2 to TRBJ1-5; perhaps TRBD1 as D (5 bases). Germline CDR1 and CDR2: SNHLY and FYNNEI. This CDR3 is 17 amino acids long. V lost 7 bases and J 1 base, leaving 20 bases between the germline ends. For the CDR3, the DNA is TGTGCCAGCACCGGACAATGGGGTATGAAAAGCAATCAGCCCCAGCATTTT. Protein: CASTGQWGMKSNQPQHF.

The chain carries TRBV27 and TRBJ1-6; the D gene is possibly TRBD1 (5 bases). Germline assignment: CDR1 MNHEY and CDR2 SMNVEV (reference sequence). V lost 6 bases to trimming and J lost 8 bases, with 17 bases between them. The CDR3 consists of 15 residues. The CDR3: CASRGDLLYHSPLHF. CDR3 nucleotide sequence: TGTGCCAGCAGGGGGGACCTATTATACCATTCACCCCTCCACTTT.

The chain uses TRBV29-1 and TRBJ1-2; 8 bases map to TRBD1. CDR1 and CDR2 (germline): SQVTM, ANQGSEA. The CDR3 runs 13 residues. V shed 7 bases and J 4 bases; nucleotides not matched to a gene: 8. Written as DNA, the CDR3 is TGCAGCGCCGCGCTGGGACAGGTCTATGGCTACACCTTC. Translating gives CSAALGQVYGYTF. Drawing the rest from reference TRBV29-1 and TRBJ1-2, the complete variable domain is SAVISQKPSRDICQRGTSLTIQCQVDSQVTMMFWYRQQPGQSLTLIATANQGSEATYESGFVIDKFPISRPNLTFSTLTVSNMSPEDSSIYLCSAALGQVYGYTFGSGTRLTVV.

About this clone: Other DNA sequences from this sample encode an identical CDR3 as well. The chain is built from TRBV5-1 and TRBJ2-7; perhaps D is TRBD1 or TRBD2 (5 bases each). V dropped 0 bases and J dropped 4 bases, with 11 bases sitting between them. The germline V gene has CDR1 SGHRS and CDR2 YFSETQ. The CDR3 contains 14 residues. The CDR3 bases are TGCGCCAGCAGCTTGGACAGGAGGAATTACGAGCAGTACTTC. It specifies CASSLDRRNYEQYF. Using reference TRBV5-1 and TRBJ2-7 for the parts outside the CDR3, the full variable domain is KAGVTQTPRYLIKTRGQQVTLSCSPISGHRSVSWYQQTPGQGLQFLFEYFSETQRNKGNFPGRFSGRQFSNSRSEMNVSTLELGDSALYLCASSLDRRNYEQYFGPGTRLTVT.

The rearrangement uses TRBV27 and TRBJ2-7; possible D gene TRBD2, 6 bases. The CDR3 extends over 18 amino acids. Germline V gene lookup returns CDR1 MNHEY and CDR2 SMNVEV (reference sequence). Trimming pared 6 bases from V and 3 bases from J, leaving 27 bases between. CDR3 residues: CASRSGGRGTGPSYEQYF. DNA for the CDR3: TGTGCCAGCAGGAGTGGAGGGCGGGGAACAGGCCCAAGCTACGAGCAGTACTTC.

The genes are TRBV7-5 and TRBJ2-7; TRBD2 reflects the table's D call only, with no check against the DNA. TRBV7-5 is deemed a pseudogene. The CDR3 extends over 15 amino acids. The CDR3 reads CARSITDGRPYEQYF. CDR3 coding DNA: TGTGCCAGAAGCATTACGGACGGGAGACCCTACGAGCAGTACTTC.

V and J are TRBV25-1 and TRBJ2-6; D is perhaps TRBD1 (6 bases). CDR3 length: 16 residues. Germline V gene sequence: CDR1 MGHDK, CDR2 SYGVNS. Between the trimmed V and J ends, which lost 0 bases and 3 bases, there was a span of 9 bases. CDR3 loop: CASSEYRGNGANVLTF. In DNA, the CDR3 is TGTGCCAGCAGTGAATATAGGGGGAATGGGGCCAACGTCCTGACTTTC.

The V call is TRBV2, the J call TRBJ1-4; a weak D match, TRBD1 (6 bases). The length of the CDR3 is 14 residues. Deletions cut 5 bases from V and 14 bases from J, with 21 bases between. Germline V CDR1 and CDR2: SNHLY, FYNNEI. The CDR3 reads CASSSSGQGSRLFF. Written as DNA, the CDR3 is TGTGCCAGCAGTAGCTCTGGGCAGGGGTCTCGGCTGTTTTTT.

This chain connects TRBV30 to TRBJ1-2; D is possibly TRBD1 (5 bases). CDR3 length: 13 amino acids. The V gene's germline CDR1 is GTSNPN and CDR2 SVGIG (reference sequence). Trimming left V 1 base short and J 6 bases short, with 12 bases between. The CDR3 reads CAWSGGQGHGYTF. In DNA, the CDR3 is TGTGCCTGGAGTGGCGGGCAGGGCCATGGCTACACCTTC.

About this clone: The same CDR3 can be traced to other DNA sequences in this sample. CDR3 sequence: CSVERGVNTEAFF. CDR3 coding DNA: TGCAGCGTTGAGCGGGGGGTGAACACTGAAGCTTTCTTT. The V and J genes are TRBV29-1 and TRBJ1-1; weak D call: TRBD1 (5 bases). The CDR3 totals 13 residues. CDR1 is SQVTM and CDR2 is ANQGSEA in the germline V gene. Deletions cut 3 bases from V and 0 bases from J, with 8 bases between.

V usage is TRBV30 and J usage is TRBJ1-2, with D possibly being TRBD1 (6 bases). The CDR3 loop spans 17 amino acids. Germline V gene lookup returns CDR1 GTSNPN and CDR2 SVGIG (reference sequence). V was cut by 0 bases and J by 4 bases, with 21 bases left in between. The CDR3 reads CAWSVLSWGASSYGYTF. As DNA, the CDR3 is TGTGCCTGGAGTGTTTTATCATGGGGGGCAAGTTCCTATGGCTACACCTTC.